This T cell receptor (beta chain) appears in the sequencing data of a study of blood T cell repertoires in COVID-19. Study-wide context: Sample material is recorded as cDNA or gDNA derived from T cells, B-cell-depleted T cells, or PBMCs.

Sequencing used immunoSEQ multiplex PCR; TCRdb keeps in-frame clones, though not all of them. The sample records some 91,000 clones, about nine tenths being singletons. Trimming cost V 4 bases and J 5 bases; bases outside gene matches: 8. CDR3 length equals 16 residues. Germline-derived CDR1 and CDR2 are MNHEY and SVGAGI. This chain links TRBV6-5 with TRBJ2-1, with 10 bases matching TRBD2. The receptor was isolated from a man aged 60 to 69 with acute or convalescent COVID-19. The sequencing sample was made of peripheral blood. In DNA form, the CDR3 reads TGTGCCAGCAGTTTCAGCCTAGCGGGGGCCGACAATGAGCAGTTCTTC. It codes for CASSFSLAGADNEQFF.